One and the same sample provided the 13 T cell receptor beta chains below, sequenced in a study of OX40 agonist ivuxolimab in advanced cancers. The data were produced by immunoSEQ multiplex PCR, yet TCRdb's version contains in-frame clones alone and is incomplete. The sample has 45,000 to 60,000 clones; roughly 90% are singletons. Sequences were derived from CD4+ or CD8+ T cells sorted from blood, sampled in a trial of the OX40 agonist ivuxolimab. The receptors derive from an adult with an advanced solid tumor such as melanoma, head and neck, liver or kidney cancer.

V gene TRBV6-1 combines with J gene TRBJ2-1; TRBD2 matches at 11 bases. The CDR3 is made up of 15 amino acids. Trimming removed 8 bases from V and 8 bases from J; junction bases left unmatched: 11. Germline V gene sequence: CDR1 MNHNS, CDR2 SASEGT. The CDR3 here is CASLPTSGSGYEQFF. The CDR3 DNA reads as TGTGCCAGCCTCCCTACTAGCGGGAGTGGTTATGAGCAGTTCTTC.

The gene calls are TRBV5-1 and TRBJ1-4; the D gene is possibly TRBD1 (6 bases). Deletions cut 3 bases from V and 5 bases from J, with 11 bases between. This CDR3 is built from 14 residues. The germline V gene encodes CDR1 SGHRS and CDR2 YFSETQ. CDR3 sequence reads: CASSSRGGNEKLFF. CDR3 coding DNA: TGCGCCAGCAGCTCAAGAGGGGGGAATGAAAAACTGTTTTTT.

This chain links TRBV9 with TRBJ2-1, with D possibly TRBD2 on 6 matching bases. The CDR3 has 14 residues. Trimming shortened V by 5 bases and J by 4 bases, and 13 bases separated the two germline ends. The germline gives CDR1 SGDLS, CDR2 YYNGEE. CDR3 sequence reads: CASSGSGYYNEQFF. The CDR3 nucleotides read TGTGCCAGCAGTGGTAGCGGCTATTACAATGAGCAGTTCTTC.

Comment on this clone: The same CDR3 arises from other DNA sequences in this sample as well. The chain's CDR3 is CASSLGPGGTGELFF. As DNA, the CDR3 is TGCGCCAGCAGCTTGGGTCCGGGGGGTACCGGGGAGCTGTTTTTT. The V and J genes are TRBV5-1 and TRBJ2-2; 7 bases fit TRBD2. Germline lookup yields CDR1 SGHRS and CDR2 YFSETQ. V shed 0 bases, J shed 5 bases, and the junction held 4 bases outside the gene matches. CDR3 length equals 15 residues.

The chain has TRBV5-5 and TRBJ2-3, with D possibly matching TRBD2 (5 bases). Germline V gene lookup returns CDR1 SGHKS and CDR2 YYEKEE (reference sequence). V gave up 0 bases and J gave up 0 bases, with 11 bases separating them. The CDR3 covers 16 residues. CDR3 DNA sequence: TGTGCCAGCAGCTTGGCGATTCGGACTAGCACAGATACGCAGTATTTT. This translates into CASSLAIRTSTDTQYF.

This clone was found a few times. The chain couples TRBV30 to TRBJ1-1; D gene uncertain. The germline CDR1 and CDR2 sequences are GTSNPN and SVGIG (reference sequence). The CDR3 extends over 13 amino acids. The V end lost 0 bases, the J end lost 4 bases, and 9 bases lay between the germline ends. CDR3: CAWSVQQGTEAFF. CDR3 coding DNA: TGTGCCTGGAGTGTACAACAAGGCACTGAAGCTTTCTTT.

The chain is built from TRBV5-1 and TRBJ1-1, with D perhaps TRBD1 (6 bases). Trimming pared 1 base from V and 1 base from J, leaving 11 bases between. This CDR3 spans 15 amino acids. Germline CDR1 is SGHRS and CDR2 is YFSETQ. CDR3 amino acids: CASSLRPGQNTEAFF. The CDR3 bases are TGCGCCAGCAGCTTGAGACCGGGACAGAACACTGAAGCTTTCTTT.

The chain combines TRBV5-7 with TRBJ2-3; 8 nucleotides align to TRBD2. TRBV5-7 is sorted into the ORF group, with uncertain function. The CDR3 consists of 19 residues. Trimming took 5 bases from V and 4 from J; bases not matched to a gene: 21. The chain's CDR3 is CASRYVPGLVVKVPDTQYF. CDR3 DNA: TGTGCCAGCAGATACGTCCCGGGACTAGTAGTGAAAGTCCCAGATACGCAGTATTTT.

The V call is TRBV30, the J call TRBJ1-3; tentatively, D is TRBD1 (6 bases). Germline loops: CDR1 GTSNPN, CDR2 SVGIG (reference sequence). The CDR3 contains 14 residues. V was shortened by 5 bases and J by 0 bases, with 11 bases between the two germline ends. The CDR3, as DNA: TGTGCCTGGGTTCAGGGGTCCTCTGGAAACACCATATATTTT. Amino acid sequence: CAWVQGSSGNTIYF.

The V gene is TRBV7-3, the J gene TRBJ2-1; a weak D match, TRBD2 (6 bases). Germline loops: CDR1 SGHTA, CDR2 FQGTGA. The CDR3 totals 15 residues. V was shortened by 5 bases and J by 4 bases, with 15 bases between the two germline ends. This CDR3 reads CASSPRRAGYNEQFF. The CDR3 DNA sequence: TGTGCCAGCAGCCCCCGGAGGGCGGGGTACAATGAGCAGTTCTTC.

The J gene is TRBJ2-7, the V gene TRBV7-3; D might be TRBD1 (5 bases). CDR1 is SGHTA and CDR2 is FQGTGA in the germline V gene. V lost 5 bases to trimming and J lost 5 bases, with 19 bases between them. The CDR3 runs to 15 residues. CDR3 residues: CASSPSLAGINEQYF. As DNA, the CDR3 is TGTGCCAGCAGCCCATCCCTGGCAGGGATCAACGAGCAGTACTTC.

CDR3 DNA sequence: TGTGCCAGTTATGGACTTTCGGGCTATGGCTACACCTTC. Its protein product is CASYGLSGYGYTF. The V call is TRBV7-8, the J call TRBJ1-2; no definite D call. Germline-derived CDR1 and CDR2 are SGHVS and FQNEAQ. This CDR3 region has 13 residues. The germline V and J ends were trimmed by 9 bases and 4 bases, with 15 bases remaining between them.

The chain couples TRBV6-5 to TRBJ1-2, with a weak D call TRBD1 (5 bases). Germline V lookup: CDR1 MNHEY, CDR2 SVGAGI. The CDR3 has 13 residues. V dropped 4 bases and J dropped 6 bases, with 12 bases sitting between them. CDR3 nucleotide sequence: TGTGCCAGCAGTTCTAGGGGAATTGATGGCTACACCTTC. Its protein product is CASSSRGIDGYTF.